One and the same sample provided the 32 T cell receptor beta chains below, sequenced in a study of blood T cell repertoires in COVID-19. TCRdb's copy holds only in-frame clones and misses some; the assay was immunoSEQ multiplex PCR. This table holds about 58,000 clones, over 70% found once. Sample: peripheral blood. Receptors were obtained from a human donor in a cohort sampled during active COVID-19.

The chain links TRBV7-2 to TRBJ1-1, with D tentatively TRBD1 (5 bases). The V gene lost 3 bases and the J gene lost 1 base, with 9 bases spanning the gap. The CDR3 totals 14 residues. Germline V gene data show CDR1 as SGHTA and CDR2 as FQGNSA. The CDR3 bases are TGTGCCAGCAGCTTCGGGCAGGGGAACACTGAAGCTTTCTTT. Translating it yields CASSFGQGNTEAFF.

The gene calls are TRBV7-9 and TRBJ2-6; D gene ambiguous. Germline lookup yields CDR1 SEHNR and CDR2 FQNEAQ (reference sequence). CDR3 length: 13 residues. The V gene lost 5 bases and the J gene lost 5 bases, with 7 bases spanning the gap. The CDR3: CASSPSRANVLTF. Written as DNA, the CDR3 is TGTGCCAGCAGCCCGAGTAGGGCCAACGTCCTGACTTTC.

This clone was seen once. The chain employs TRBV28 and TRBJ2-7; weak D call: TRBD1 (6 bases). CDR3 length equals 16 residues. The germline CDR1 and CDR2 sequences are MDHEN and SYDVKM. Between the trimmed V and J ends, which lost 5 bases and 5 bases, there was a span of 22 bases. The CDR3 nucleotides read TGTGCCAGCAGTACTATCAGGGGCACGTTGGTCGACGAGCAGTACTTC. Translating gives CASSTIRGTLVDEQYF.

V gene TRBV28 combines with J gene TRBJ1-2; weak D call: TRBD1 (5 bases). This CDR3 has 14 residues. Germline V CDR1 and CDR2: MDHEN, SYDVKM. With 5 bases removed from V and 2 bases from J, the gap between germline ends came to 12 bases. As DNA, the CDR3 is TGTGCCAGCAGTCGAAGGACACCCAACTATGGCTACACCTTC. This translates into CASSRRTPNYGYTF.

The CDR3 sequence: CASIDKLDQPQHF. CDR3 sequence (DNA): TGTGCCAGCATTGACAAACTTGATCAGCCCCAGCATTTT. The chain recombines TRBV27 with TRBJ1-5; D remains ambiguous. Germline CDR1 MNHEY, CDR2 SMNVEV (reference sequence). CDR3 length: 13 amino acids. V was trimmed by 7 bases and J by 5 bases, leaving 12 bases between them.

The rearrangement uses TRBV6-2 or TRBV6-3 and TRBJ2-3; D remains unclear. The V and J ends lost 0 bases and 1 base respectively, with 14 bases between them. Per germline, CDR1 MNHEY and CDR2 SVGEGT. This CDR3 contains 17 residues. CDR3 amino acids: CASSYSTRSRGTDTQYF. CDR3 bases: TGTGCCAGCAGTTACTCGACGCGGTCGAGAGGCACAGATACGCAGTATTTT.

This chain links TRBV5-6 with TRBJ1-1; possible D gene TRBD1, 6 bases. Germline-derived CDR1 and CDR2 are SGHDT and YYEEEE. Trimming removed 4 bases at V and 3 bases at J, with 16 bases between. This CDR3 is 15 amino acids long. DNA for the CDR3: TGTGCCAGCAGCCCGGTAGGGGGGGTTGACACTGAAGCTTTCTTT. Protein sequence: CASSPVGGVDTEAFF. Together with reference TRBV5-6 and TRBJ1-1, the CDR3 gives the full variable domain: DAGVTQSPTHLIKTRGQQVTLRCSPKSGHDTVSWYQQALGQGPQFIFQYYEEEERQRGNFPDRFSGHQFPNYSSELNVNALLLGDSALYLCASSPVGGVDTEAFFGQGTRLTVV.

The rearrangement uses TRBV7-2 and TRBJ2-7, with D possibly matching TRBD1 (5 bases). The CDR3 runs 14 residues. V was cut by 2 bases and J by 6 bases, with 14 bases left in between. The germline CDR1 and CDR2 sequences are SGHTA and FQGNSA. The CDR3 region has the DNA TGTGCCAGCAGCTTACAGGGATATGAAGGCGAGCAGTACTTC. This sequence encodes CASSLQGYEGEQYF.

This chain connects TRBV9 to TRBJ2-5; 7 bases map to TRBD2. Germline CDR1 and CDR2: SGDLS and YYNGEE. V lost 0 bases, J lost 5 bases, and 7 bases stayed unmatched. This CDR3 spans 15 amino acids. CDR3 residues: CASSVGTSSQETQYF. Written as DNA, the CDR3 is TGTGCCAGCAGCGTAGGGACTAGTTCGCAGGAGACCCAGTACTTC.

The J gene is TRBJ1-2, the V gene TRBV2; D is undetermined. V gave up 6 bases and J gave up 5 bases, with 10 bases separating them. The CDR3 totals 12 residues. The germline CDR1 and CDR2 sequences are SNHLY and FYNNEI. In nucleotides, the CDR3 is TGTGCCAGCAGGAGGGCGCGGTATGGCTACACCTTC. Translation: CASRRARYGYTF.

This clone has a handful of counts. CDR3 DNA sequence: TGTGCAAGTCGCTTACTCTTATCAGGGGGCGTTTACAATCAGCCCCAGCATTTT. Its translation is CASRLLLSGGVYNQPQHF. The chain couples TRBV12-2 to TRBJ1-5; TRBD1, the table's D call, lacks a check against the DNA. TRBV12-2 counts as a pseudogene. The CDR3 sequence is 18 residues long.

This clone was seen once. The rearrangement links TRBV4-1 to TRBJ1-5, with unresolved D. Trimming shortened V by 1 base and J by 0 bases, and 7 bases separated the two germline ends. This CDR3 comprises 15 residues. Germline loops: CDR1 MGHRA, CDR2 YSYEKL. The CDR3 nucleotides read TGCGCCAGCAGCCAAGTCGGGGATAGCAATCAGCCCCAGCATTTT. It is translated as CASSQVGDSNQPQHF.

The rearrangement links TRBV28 to TRBJ1-2; 9 bases agree with TRBD1. The CDR3 covers 14 residues. With 7 bases clipped from V and 3 bases from J, the junction kept 6 bases outside the gene matches. CDR1 is MDHEN, CDR2 SYDVKM, per germline. The CDR3 nucleotides read TGTGCCAGCACTAGGACAGGGGCTGACTATGGCTACACCTTC. Encoded protein: CASTRTGADYGYTF.

The chain joins TRBV9 to TRBJ1-1; 8 bases are a match to TRBD1. The CDR3 length is 12 residues. Trimming removed 4 bases from V and 7 bases from J; junction bases left unmatched: 3. In germline, CDR1 is SGDLS, CDR2 YYNGEE. The CDR3 nucleotides read TGTGCCAGCAGCCTCGACAGGGGTGAAGCTTTCTTT. It is translated as CASSLDRGEAFF.

This clone has a handful of counts. J is TRBJ1-1 and V is TRBV6-2 or TRBV6-3, with D maybe TRBD1 (6 bases). Trimming left V 5 bases short and J 2 bases short, with 18 bases between. CDR1 and CDR2 (germline): MNHEY, SVGEGT. The CDR3 sequence is 16 residues long. The CDR3 nucleotides are TGTGCCAGCAGTGCTCAAATACAGGGACCCAACACTGAAGCTTTCTTT. Amino acids: CASSAQIQGPNTEAFF.

The chain carries TRBV19 and TRBJ2-1; a possible D gene is TRBD2 (5 bases). The V and J ends lost 3 bases and 6 bases respectively, with 15 bases between them. Germline V lookup: CDR1 LNHDA, CDR2 SQIVND (reference sequence). The CDR3 has 15 residues. The chain's CDR3 is CASSMELEPLNEQFF. CDR3 DNA sequence: TGTGCCAGTAGTATGGAACTAGAGCCCCTCAATGAGCAGTTCTTC.

The V call is TRBV7-5, the J call TRBJ1-5. TRBV7-5 is described as a pseudogene. The CDR3 consists of 14 residues. The CDR3 loop reads CARSSAISNQPQHF. CDR3 DNA: TGTGCCAGAAGTTCTGCGATTAGCAATCAGCCCCAGCATTTT.

The chain links TRBV5-1 to TRBJ2-7, with a tentative D call TRBD2 (7 bases). Trimming took 4 bases from V and 3 from J, leaving 17 bases between them. The germline gives CDR1 SGHRS, CDR2 YFSETQ. The CDR3 has 15 amino acids. CDR3: CASSKGGVVGYEQYF. The CDR3 nucleotides read TGCGCCAGCAGCAAAGGGGGGGTAGTTGGCTACGAGCAGTACTTC. The variable domain in full, completed from reference TRBV5-1 and TRBJ2-7, reads KAGVTQTPRYLIKTRGQQVTLSCSPISGHRSVSWYQQTPGQGLQFLFEYFSETQRNKGNFPGRFSGRQFSNSRSEMNVSTLELGDSALYLCASSKGGVVGYEQYFGPGTRLTVT.

This rearrangement joins TRBV14 to TRBJ2-7; D might be TRBD1 (6 bases). The V gene lost 5 bases and the J gene lost 4 bases, with 24 bases spanning the gap. CDR1 is SGHDN, CDR2 FVKESK, per germline. The CDR3 totals 17 residues. The CDR3 DNA sequence: TGTGCCAGCAGCTCGGAGGACCACCCAGGGGTTGGGTACGAGCAGTACTTC. It yields the protein CASSSEDHPGVGYEQYF.

This clone has only one observation. The V call is TRBV7-9, the J call TRBJ1-2, with TRBD1 matching over 8 bases. Germline-derived CDR1 and CDR2 are SEHNR and FQNEAQ (reference sequence). Trimming removed 5 bases from V and 8 bases from J; junction bases left unmatched: 7. The CDR3 is 13 residues long. The CDR3 here is CASSGQGNRGYTF. CDR3 nucleotides: TGTGCCAGCAGCGGACAGGGTAACCGGGGCTACACCTTC.

The chain carries TRBV27 and TRBJ1-1, with D hard to call. The germline V gene encodes CDR1 MNHEY and CDR2 SMNVEV (reference sequence). Trimming pared 3 bases from V and 2 bases from J, leaving 13 bases between. The CDR3 extends over 15 amino acids. CDR3 nucleotides: TGTGCCAGCAGTTTGAGGTGGTCCTCAAACACTGAAGCTTTCTTT. It specifies CASSLRWSSNTEAFF.

CDR3 loop: CASSQEGGEQYF. CDR3 bases: TGTGCCAGCAGCCAAGAGGGAGGCGAGCAGTACTTC. The rearrangement uses TRBV14 and TRBJ2-7, with D possibly TRBD2 on 6 matching bases. Germline-derived CDR1 and CDR2 are SGHDN and FVKESK. The length of the CDR3 is 12 residues. Trimming left V 0 bases short and J 6 bases short, with 6 bases between. Combining the CDR3 with reference TRBV14 and TRBJ2-7 gives the whole variable domain EAGVTQFPSHSVIEKGQTVTLRCDPISGHDNLYWYRRVMGKEIKFLLHFVKESKQDESGMPNNRFLAERTGGTYSTLKVQPAELEDSGVYFCASSQEGGEQYFGPGTRLTVT.

The gene calls are TRBV3-1 (or the pseudogene TRBV3-2) and TRBJ2-7, with a weak D call TRBD2 (6 bases). CDR1 and CDR2 from the germline V gene are LGHDT and YNNKEL (reference sequence). Trimming stripped 6 bases from V and 7 bases from J, with 10 bases between. The length of the CDR3 is 11 residues. CDR3 DNA sequence: TGTGCCAGCAGGGGGGGAGGAGAGCAGTACTTC. It translates to CASRGGGEQYF.

Comment on this clone: A junction boundary mismatches the germline segment, possibly from a read error. This chain connects TRBV15 to TRBJ2-1; possible D gene TRBD1, 6 bases. Per germline, CDR1 LNHNV and CDR2 YYDKDF (reference sequence). This CDR3 contains 16 residues. In DNA form, the CDR3 reads TGTGCCACCAGCGGAGAACAGGGATTGCCCTACAATGAGCAGTTCTTC. Protein product: CATSGEQGLPYNEQFF.

This chain joins TRBV2 and TRBJ2-7; TRBD2 matches at 9 bases. The CDR3 length is 16 residues. The V gene's germline CDR1 is SNHLY and CDR2 FYNNEI. Trimming at V came to 4 bases and at J to 4 bases, leaving 11 bases not matched to a gene. The CDR3 nucleotides read TGTGCCAGCAGTGTGGTCAGCGGGAGGACCCATTACGAGCAGTACTTC. This encodes CASSVVSGRTHYEQYF.

This clone appeared once. The genes are TRBV6-5 and TRBJ2-1; maybe TRBD1 (6 bases). The germline V gene has CDR1 MNHEY and CDR2 SVGAGI. Deletions cut 5 bases from V and 6 bases from J, with 17 bases between. The CDR3 has 15 amino acids. The CDR3 protein is CASSRSGARGNEQFF. The CDR3 nucleotides read TGTGCCAGCAGTCGCTCAGGGGCGAGGGGCAATGAGCAGTTCTTC.

This clone was picked up a small number of times. This rearrangement joins TRBV5-6 to TRBJ2-7; 10 bases line up with TRBD1. CDR1 is SGHDT and CDR2 is YYEEEE in the germline V gene. This CDR3 has 12 residues. Trimming at V came to 4 bases and at J to 7 bases, leaving 2 bases not matched to a gene. The DNA for the CDR3 is TGTGCCAGCAGCAGGGGACAGGGGGAGCAGTACTTC. As protein: CASSRGQGEQYF.

The chain employs TRBV2 and TRBJ1-5; D perhaps matches TRBD1 (6 bases). Per germline, CDR1 SNHLY and CDR2 FYNNEI. The CDR3 contains 15 residues. V was trimmed by 6 bases and J by 0 bases, leaving 12 bases between them. This CDR3 is CASSRQDNSNQPQHF. The CDR3 nucleotides read TGTGCCAGCAGCCGACAGGACAATAGCAATCAGCCCCAGCATTTT.

The chain is built from TRBV7-9 and TRBJ1-3; tentative D call: TRBD1 (5 bases). CDR1 and CDR2 (germline): SEHNR, FQNEAQ (reference sequence). V was shortened by 4 bases and J by 4 bases, with 17 bases between the two germline ends. This CDR3 is built from 16 residues. Written as DNA, the CDR3 is TGTGCCAGCAGCTCCCCCGGCAGGGCCAGGGGAAACACCATATATTTT. This encodes CASSSPGRARGNTIYF.

The J gene is TRBJ2-7, the V gene TRBV13, with D possibly TRBD1 on 6 matching bases. The ends were cut back, 4 bases at V and 0 bases at J, with 13 bases in the middle. CDR1 is PRHDT and CDR2 is FYEKMQ in the germline V gene (reference sequence). The CDR3 extends over 15 amino acids. CDR3 bases: TGTGCCAGCAGCTCGAGACGGGACATCTCCTACGAGCAGTACTTC. This gives the protein CASSSRRDISYEQYF.

This clone was observed once. V usage is TRBV28 and J usage is TRBJ2-7, with 12 bases matching TRBD1. J lost 6 bases, V lost 8 bases, and 5 bases had no gene match. The CDR3 covers 13 residues. In germline, CDR1 is MDHEN, CDR2 SYDVKM. CDR3: CASGGQGAGEQYF. Written as DNA, the CDR3 is TGTGCCAGCGGGGGACAGGGGGCGGGCGAGCAGTACTTC.

With respect to this clone: The same CDR3 is also encoded by other DNA sequences in this sample. The J gene is TRBJ1-3, the V gene TRBV5-1; D might be TRBD1 (6 bases). The ends were cut back, 2 bases at V and 3 bases at J, with 9 bases in the middle. The CDR3 loop spans 14 amino acids. Germline values: CDR1 SGHRS, CDR2 YFSETQ. DNA for the CDR3: TGCGCCAGCAGCTTACAGGGTAGTGGAAACACCATATATTTT. Protein sequence: CASSLQGSGNTIYF.